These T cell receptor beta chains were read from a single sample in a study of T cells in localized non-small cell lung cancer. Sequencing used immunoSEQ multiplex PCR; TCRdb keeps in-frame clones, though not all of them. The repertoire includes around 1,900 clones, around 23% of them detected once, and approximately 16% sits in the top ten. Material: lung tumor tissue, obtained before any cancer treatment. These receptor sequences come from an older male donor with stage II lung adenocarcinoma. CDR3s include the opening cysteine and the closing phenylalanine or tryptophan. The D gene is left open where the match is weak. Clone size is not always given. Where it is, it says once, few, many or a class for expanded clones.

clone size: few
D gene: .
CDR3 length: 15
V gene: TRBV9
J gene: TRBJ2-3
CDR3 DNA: TGTGCCAGCAGCGTCGGCGGGGCAGGCACAGATACGCAGTATTTT
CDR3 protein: CASSVGGAGTDTQYF

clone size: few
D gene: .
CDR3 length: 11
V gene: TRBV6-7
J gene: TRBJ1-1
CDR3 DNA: TGTGCCAGCGGAAAGGACCTTAGAACTTTCTTT
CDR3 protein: CASGKDLRTFF

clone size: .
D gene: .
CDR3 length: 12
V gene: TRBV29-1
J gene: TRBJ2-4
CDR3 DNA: TGCAGCGTTGTTAGTAGCAAAAACATTCAGTACTTC
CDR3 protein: CSVVSSKNIQYF

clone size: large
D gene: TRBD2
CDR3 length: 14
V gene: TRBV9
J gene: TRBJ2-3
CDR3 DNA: TGTGCCAGCAGCGGGACTAGCGGGAGAGATACGCAGTATTTT
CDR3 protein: CASSGTSGRDTQYF

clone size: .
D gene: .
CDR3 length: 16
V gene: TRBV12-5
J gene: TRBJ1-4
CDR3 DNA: TGTGCTAGTGGTTTGGTACGGGAAGGGAGGCGTGAAAAACTGTTTTTT
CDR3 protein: CASGLVREGRREKLFF

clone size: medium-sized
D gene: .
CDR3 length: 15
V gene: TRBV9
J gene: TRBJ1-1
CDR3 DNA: TGTGCCAGCAGCGTAGGTGGGCAGATGAACACTGAAGCTTTCTTT
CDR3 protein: CASSVGGQMNTEAFF

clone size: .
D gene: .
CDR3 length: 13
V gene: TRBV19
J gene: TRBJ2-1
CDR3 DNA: TGTGCCAGTAGTATAGACGCGGAGAATGAGCAGTTCTTC
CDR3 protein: CASSIDAENEQFF

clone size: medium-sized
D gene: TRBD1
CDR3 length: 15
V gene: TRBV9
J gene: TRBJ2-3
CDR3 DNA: TGTGCCAGCAGCACCGGGACAGTCAACACAGATACGCAGTATTTT
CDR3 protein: CASSTGTVNTDTQYF

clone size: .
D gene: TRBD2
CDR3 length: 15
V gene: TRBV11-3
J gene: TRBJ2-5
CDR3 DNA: TGTGCCAGCACCTGGGGCCTAGCGGGAGAAGAGACCCAGTACTTC
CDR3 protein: CASTWGLAGEETQYF

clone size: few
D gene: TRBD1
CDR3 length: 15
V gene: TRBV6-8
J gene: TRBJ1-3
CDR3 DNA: TGTGCCATCAGAACCGGGACAGGGGGCCGAAACACCATATATTTT
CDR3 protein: CAIRTGTGGRNTIYF

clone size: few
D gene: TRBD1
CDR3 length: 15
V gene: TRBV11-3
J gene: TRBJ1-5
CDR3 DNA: TGTGCCAGCAGACGAACAGGGGATAGCAATCAGCCCCAGCATTTT
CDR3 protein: CASRRTGDSNQPQHF

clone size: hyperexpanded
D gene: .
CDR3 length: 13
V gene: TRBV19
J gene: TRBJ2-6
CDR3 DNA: TGTGCCAGCAGTATATCAGGGGCCAACGTCCTGACTTTC
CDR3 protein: CASSISGANVLTF

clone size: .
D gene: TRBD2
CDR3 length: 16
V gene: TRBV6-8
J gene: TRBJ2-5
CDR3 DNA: TGTGCCAGCAGGCGGACTAGCGGGGGGGCCCGGGAGACCCAGTACTTC
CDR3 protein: CASRRTSGGARETQYF

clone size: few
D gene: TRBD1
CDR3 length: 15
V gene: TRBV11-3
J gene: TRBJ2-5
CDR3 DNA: TGTGCCAGCAGCTCACACAGGGGGAAACAAGAGACCCAGTACTTC
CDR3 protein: CASSSHRGKQETQYF

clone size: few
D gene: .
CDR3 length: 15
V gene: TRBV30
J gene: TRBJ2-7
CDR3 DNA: TGTGCCTGGAGACCCGACCAGGGCCAAGCTACGAGGCAGTACTTC
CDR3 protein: CAWRPDQGQATRQYF

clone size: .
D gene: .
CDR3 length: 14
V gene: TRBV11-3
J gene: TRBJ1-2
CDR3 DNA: TGTGCCAGCAAGTACCCGGGTGGAAACTATGGCTACACCTTC
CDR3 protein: CASKYPGGNYGYTF

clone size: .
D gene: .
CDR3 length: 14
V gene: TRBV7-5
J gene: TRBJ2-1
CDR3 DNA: TGTGCCAGCAGCCTGCGACCGGGGACCACTGAGCAGTTCTTC
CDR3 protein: CASSLRPGTTEQFF

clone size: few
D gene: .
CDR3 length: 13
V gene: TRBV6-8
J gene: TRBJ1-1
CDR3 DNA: TGTGCCAGCACTGATACCCGGGGCACTGAAGCTTTCTTT
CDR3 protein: CASTDTRGTEAFF

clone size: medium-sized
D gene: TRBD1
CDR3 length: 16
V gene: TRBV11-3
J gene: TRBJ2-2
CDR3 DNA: TGTGCCAGCAGCTCCCAGACAGGGGTGGACACCGGGGAGCTGTTTTTT
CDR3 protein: CASSSQTGVDTGELFF

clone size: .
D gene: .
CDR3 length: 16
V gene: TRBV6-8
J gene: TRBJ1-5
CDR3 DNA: TGTGCCAGCAGTTTCGAGGGAGGGGGGAGCAATCAGCCCCAGCATTTT
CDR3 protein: CASSFEGGGSNQPQHF

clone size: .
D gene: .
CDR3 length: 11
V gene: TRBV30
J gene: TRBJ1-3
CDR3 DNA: TGTGCCTGGAGTAAAGGAAACACCATATATTTT
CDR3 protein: CAWSKGNTIYF

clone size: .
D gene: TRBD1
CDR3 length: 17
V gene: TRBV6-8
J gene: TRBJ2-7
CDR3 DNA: TGTGCCAGCAGTTACAATTTGCGGGACAGGTTCTCCTACGAGCAGTACTTC
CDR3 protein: CASSYNLRDRFSYEQYF

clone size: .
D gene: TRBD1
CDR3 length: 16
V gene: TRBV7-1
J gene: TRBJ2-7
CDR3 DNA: TGTGCCAGCAGCCTGGAACCTGGACAGGCTACCTACGAGCAGTACTTC
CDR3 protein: CASSLEPGQATYEQYF

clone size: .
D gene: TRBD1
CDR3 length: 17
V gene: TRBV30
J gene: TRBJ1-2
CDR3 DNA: TGTGCCTGGAGTGTACGGGACAGGGGGACCCCTAACTATGGCTACACCTTC
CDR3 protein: CAWSVRDRGTPNYGYTF

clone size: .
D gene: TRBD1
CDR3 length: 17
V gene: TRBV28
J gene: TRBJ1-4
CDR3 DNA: TGTGCCAGCAGTAACCCGGGACAGGGGGCAAGTTATGAAAAACTGTTTTTT
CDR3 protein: CASSNPGQGASYEKLFF

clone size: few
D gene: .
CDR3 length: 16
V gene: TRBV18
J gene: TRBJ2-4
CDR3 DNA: TGTGCCAGCTCACCACCGCGGACTCTAGCCAAAAACATTCAGTACTTC
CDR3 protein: CASSPPRTLAKNIQYF

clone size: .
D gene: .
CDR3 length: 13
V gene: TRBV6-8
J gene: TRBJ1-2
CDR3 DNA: TGTGCCAGCAGACCCCTTTCTAACTATGGCTACACCTTC
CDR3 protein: CASRPLSNYGYTF

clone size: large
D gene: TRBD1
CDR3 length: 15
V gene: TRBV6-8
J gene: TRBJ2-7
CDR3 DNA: TGTGCCACCATACAAAACCGGGACAGCTCCTACGAGCAGTACTTC
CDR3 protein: CATIQNRDSSYEQYF